This TCR beta chain stems from a study of beta chain features in type 1 diabetes. Across the whole study: Age, gender, cell numbers and subset yield matched between patients and controls.

This clone was counted between two and nine times. Its antigen is as yet unknown. As every portion of the isolated RNA was reverse transcribed, the sequencing read expressed TCRB transcripts. The assay was immunoSEQ multiplex PCR, and TCRdb's table has in-frame clones only and misses some. The sample shows hundreds of thousands of clones, roughly 13% of them seen only once. The study's findings and limits: PCR might preferentially amplify shorter templates, equally in patients and controls. High-TCR-expressing cells could be over-represented by cDNA sequencing. Shorter TCRB CDR3s, moderately but significantly so, were found in Type 1 diabetes patients in all four CD4+ subsets.

The CDR3 contains 15 residues. V lost 0 bases, J lost 0 bases, and 9 bases lay in between. CDR1 and CDR2 (germline): SGHTA, FQGNSA. The sample was naive CD4+ T cells from blood. The sequence was collected from a man aged 18 to 29 with type 1 diabetes. This chain connects TRBV7-2 to TRBJ2-7, with D tentatively TRBD2 (6 bases). The CDR3 coding sequence is TGTGCCAGCAGCTTAGCGGGGGGAAGCTCCTACGAGCAGTACTTC. Protein: CASSLAGGSSYEQYF.